One sample yielded the 24 T cell receptor beta chains listed below, sequenced in a study of blood T cell repertoires in COVID-19. The table came from immunoSEQ multiplex PCR; TCRdb's copy has only in-frame clones and leaves some out. Of approximately 130,000 clones detected, approximately 81% appear once; the ten largest clones hold roughly 3.9%. Material for sequencing was peripheral blood. The receptors stem from a man in his 60s with acute or convalescent COVID-19.

The gene calls are TRBV7-9 and TRBJ1-4; D is perhaps TRBD1 (6 bases). Trimming took 6 bases from V and 3 from J, leaving 11 bases between them. The germline gives CDR1 SEHNR, CDR2 FQNEAQ (reference sequence). The CDR3 contains 14 residues. The CDR3 DNA reads as TGTGCCAGCAGACAGACAGGTCCTAATGAAAAACTGTTTTTT. Its translation: CASRQTGPNEKLFF.

The chain employs TRBV24-1 and TRBJ1-5, with D maybe TRBD1 (5 bases). The V and J ends lost 6 bases and 3 bases respectively, with 8 bases between them. CDR3 length equals 13 residues. Germline CDR1 is KGHDR and CDR2 is SFDVKD. CDR3 sequence reads: CATSTDNNQPQHF. For the CDR3, the DNA is TGTGCCACCAGTACGGACAACAATCAGCCCCAGCATTTT.

The chain carries TRBV6-5 and TRBJ2-4; a possible D gene is TRBD2 (7 bases). The germline V gene has CDR1 MNHEY and CDR2 SVGAGI. This CDR3 spans 16 amino acids. The germline V and J ends were trimmed by 1 base and 3 bases, with 13 bases remaining between them. Here the CDR3 reads CASSYLGGQGKNIQYF. CDR3 in DNA: TGTGCCAGCAGTTACTTGGGGGGGCAAGGCAAAAACATTCAGTACTTC.

This chain uses TRBV21-1 with TRBJ2-7; the table's D call TRBD2 went unverified against the DNA. TRBV21-1 is termed a pseudogene. The CDR3 is made up of 12 amino acids. The CDR3 protein is CASGGRVHEQYF. The CDR3 DNA reads as TGTGCCTCCGGGGGGAGGGTCCACGAGCAGTACTTC.

CDR3 in DNA: TGTGCCAGCGGGGCCAACACTGAAGCTTTCTTT. Translating it yields CASGANTEAFF. The V call is TRBV2, the J call TRBJ1-1; D perhaps matches TRBD1 (5 bases). The CDR3 has 11 amino acids. Trimming stripped 8 bases from V and 2 bases from J, with 6 bases between. The V gene's germline CDR1 is SNHLY and CDR2 FYNNEI.

J is TRBJ2-6 and V is TRBV19; tentatively, D is TRBD2 (5 bases). Germline V gene data show CDR1 as LNHDA and CDR2 as SQIVND (reference sequence). Trimming pared 7 bases from V and 1 base from J, leaving 8 bases between. The CDR3 sequence is 14 residues long. CDR3 region: CASTEGSGANVLTF. The CDR3 DNA reads as TGTGCCAGTACCGAGGGATCTGGGGCCAACGTCCTGACTTTC.

This clone has just a few counts. This chain uses TRBV6-5 with TRBJ2-7; D is possibly TRBD2 (6 bases). The CDR3 has 13 residues. Trimming took off 6 bases at V and 5 bases at J, with 14 bases between the two ends. CDR1 and CDR2 (germline): MNHEY, SVGAGI. In DNA, the CDR3 is TGTGCCAGCAGCTACGAAAGGGAGGACGAGCAGTACTTC. Its translation is CASSYEREDEQYF.

The chain links TRBV7-2 to TRBJ2-5; TRBD2 matches 12 bases. The V gene end was trimmed by 5 bases and the J gene end by 4 bases; junction bases not matched to a gene: 5. The germline V gene encodes CDR1 SGHTA and CDR2 FQGNSA. The CDR3 is 15 residues long. In DNA, the CDR3 is TGTGCCAGCAGCGCTAGACTAGCGGGAGTAGAGACCCAGTACTTC. Its protein is CASSARLAGVETQYF.

The genes are TRBV28 and TRBJ2-5; 9 bases line up with TRBD1. Germline CDR1 MDHEN, CDR2 SYDVKM. There are 17 residues in the CDR3. J gave up 5 bases and V 5 bases, and 15 bases lay outside the gene matches. CDR3 region: CASSPLSGTGLSETQYF. The DNA for the CDR3 is TGTGCCAGCAGTCCCCTCTCCGGGACAGGGTTGAGCGAGACCCAGTACTTC.

A single count supports this clone. The chain links TRBV7-9 to TRBJ2-7, with D tentatively TRBD1 (6 bases). The germline V gene has CDR1 SEHNR and CDR2 FQNEAQ (reference sequence). Trimming cost V 5 bases and J 1 base, with 15 bases left between them. The CDR3 covers 15 residues. The CDR3 DNA reads as TGTGCCAGCAGCACACCAGGGGTGTCATCCTACGAGCAGTACTTC. Protein product: CASSTPGVSSYEQYF.

The chain combines TRBV14 with TRBJ2-3; possible D gene TRBD2, 6 bases. The CDR3 loop spans 15 amino acids. Trimming shortened V by 6 bases and J by 3 bases, and 16 bases separated the two germline ends. Germline CDR1 and CDR2: SGHDN and FVKESK. The CDR3 DNA follows: TGTGCCAGCAGTCCCCCGGGAGTAGGAACAGATACGCAGTATTTT. This sequence encodes CASSPPGVGTDTQYF.

The chain links TRBV2 to TRBJ1-5; D perhaps matches TRBD1 (6 bases). Germline-derived CDR1 and CDR2 are SNHLY and FYNNEI. V gave up 5 bases and J gave up 5 bases, with 16 bases separating them. This CDR3 is built from 15 residues. For the CDR3, the DNA is TGTGCCAGCAGTCTTCGGACAGTCGGGGATCAGCCCCAGCATTTT. Its translation is CASSLRTVGDQPQHF.

The chain combines TRBV4-2 with TRBJ2-7; 13 bases are shared with TRBD2. In germline, CDR1 is LGHNA, CDR2 YNFKEQ. This CDR3 is built from 14 residues. V lost 9 bases and J lost 4; bases outside the gene matches: 6. In DNA form, the CDR3 reads TGTGCCAGTTCGAAGGGACTAGCGGGATACGAGCAGTACTTC. Its translation: CASSKGLAGYEQYF.

This sequence joins TRBV27 and TRBJ2-5, with 7 positions matching TRBD2. J gave up 3 bases and V 6 bases, and 7 bases lay outside the gene matches. CDR3 size: 14 residues. Germline CDR1 MNHEY, CDR2 SMNVEV (reference sequence). The chain's CDR3 is CASRSQGGEETQYF. DNA for the CDR3: TGTGCCAGCAGAAGCCAGGGAGGGGAAGAGACCCAGTACTTC.

The chain carries TRBV9 and TRBJ2-2; the D gene is possibly TRBD1 (6 bases). The CDR3 loop spans 16 amino acids. V gave up 2 bases and J gave up 5 bases, with 16 bases separating them. Germline values: CDR1 SGDLS, CDR2 YYNGEE. In DNA form, the CDR3 reads TGTGCCAGCAGCGTCCTCTCCGTAGGGGGAACCGGGGAGCTGTTTTTT. Protein sequence: CASSVLSVGGTGELFF.

V gene TRBV4-2 combines with J gene TRBJ2-7, with 11 bases fitting TRBD2. CDR1 and CDR2 (germline): LGHNA, YNFKEQ. The CDR3 has 14 residues. V shed 5 bases, J shed 3 bases, and the junction held 3 bases outside the gene matches. The CDR3 region has the DNA TGTGCCAGCAGCGCACTAGCGGGAGACTACGAGCAGTACTTC. Encoded protein: CASSALAGDYEQYF.

The gene calls are TRBV6-5 and TRBJ2-3, with 9 bases that match TRBD2. J was trimmed by 1 base and V by 4 bases; bases with no gene match: 3. Germline-derived CDR1 and CDR2 are MNHEY and SVGAGI. CDR3 length: 15 residues. CDR3 sequence (DNA): TGTGCCAGCAGTTGGCTAGCGGGGCGCACAGATACGCAGTATTTT. Its translation: CASSWLAGRTDTQYF.

In this sample, this clone turned up once. The rearrangement joins TRBV4-2 to TRBJ1-3; 9 bases fit TRBD1. Germline assignment: CDR1 LGHNA and CDR2 YNFKEQ. This CDR3 spans 17 amino acids. Germline trimming cut 7 bases from V and 3 bases from J; bases unmatched to any gene: 13. CDR3 protein: CASTPPTADRGGNTIYF. CDR3 DNA sequence: TGTGCCAGCACCCCACCTACGGCGGACAGGGGTGGAAACACCATATATTTT.

The chain recombines TRBV10-1 with TRBJ2-7; 9 bases fit TRBD1. The CDR3 length is 15 residues. V was pared by 5 bases and J by 6 bases, with 11 bases of the junction left unmatched. Germline-derived CDR1 and CDR2 are WNHNN and SYGVQD (reference sequence). The CDR3 loop reads CASSQGQGFLREQYF. CDR3 nucleotides: TGCGCCAGCAGTCAGGGACAGGGATTTCTTCGCGAGCAGTACTTC.

The J gene is TRBJ2-7, the V gene TRBV11-2, with TRBD1 matching over 7 bases. This CDR3 region has 15 residues. Trimming at V came to 4 bases and at J to 2 bases, leaving 8 bases not matched to a gene. The V gene's germline CDR1 is SGHAT and CDR2 FQNNGV. CDR3 bases: TGTGCCAGCAGCTCAGGGACAGTTTCGGCCTACGAGCAGTACTTC. Translated: CASSSGTVSAYEQYF. Using reference TRBV11-2 and TRBJ2-7 for the parts outside the CDR3, the full variable domain is EAGVAQSPRYKIIEKRQSVAFWCNPISGHATLYWYQQILGQGPKLLIQFQNNGVVDDSQLPKDRFSAERLKGVDSTLKIQPAKLEDSAVYLCASSSGTVSAYEQYFGPGTRLTVT.

CDR3 in DNA: TGTGCCTCCCGACAACGGGACTCCTACAATGAGCAGTTCTTC. Protein product: CASRQRDSYNEQFF. The chain joins TRBV5-6 to TRBJ2-1; a possible D gene is TRBD2 (5 bases). Trimming removed 10 bases from V and 0 bases from J, with 14 bases in between. The CDR3 has 14 amino acids. The germline CDR1 and CDR2 sequences are SGHDT and YYEEEE.

The J gene is TRBJ1-3, the V gene TRBV9; 7 positions match TRBD1. The CDR3 has 17 residues. Germline CDR1 and CDR2: SGDLS and YYNGEE. V dropped 7 bases and J dropped 0; count of bases not matched to a gene: 13. CDR3 amino acids: CASGGRGDRYSGNTIYF. The CDR3 DNA follows: TGTGCCAGCGGAGGCCGAGGGGACAGATACTCTGGAAACACCATATATTTT. Looking up the rest from reference TRBV9 and TRBJ1-3 gives the full variable domain: DSGVTQTPKHLITATGQRVTLRCSPRSGDLSVYWYQQSLDQGLQFLIQYYNGEERAKGNILERFSAQQFPDLHSELNLSSLELGDSALYFCASGGRGDRYSGNTIYFGEGSWLTVV.

Comment on this clone: The same CDR3 is also encoded by other DNA sequences in this sample. This sequence joins TRBV9 and TRBJ2-5; tentative D call: TRBD2 (5 bases). This CDR3 is built from 13 residues. Trimming took off 0 bases at V and 5 bases at J, with 8 bases between the two ends. CDR1 SGDLS and CDR2 YYNGEE come from the germline V gene. The CDR3 loop reads CASSVEGSETQYF. The CDR3 nucleotides are TGTGCCAGCAGCGTAGAAGGGAGCGAGACCCAGTACTTC.

This chain connects TRBV4-3 to TRBJ2-6; D gene uncertain. Germline values: CDR1 LGHNA, CDR2 YSLEER. The V end lost 0 bases, the J end lost 1 base, and 7 bases lay between the germline ends. The CDR3 totals 16 residues. The CDR3 loop is CASSQDADSGANVLTF. The CDR3, as DNA: TGCGCCAGCAGCCAAGATGCGGATTCTGGGGCCAACGTCCTGACTTTC.